The T cell receptor beta chain described here comes from a study of T cells expressing NK-cell markers. Study details: Investigators obtained TCR beta repertoires from sorted CD3+CD56+NKG2C+, CD3+CD56+NKG2C- and CD3+CD56-NKG2C+ T cells. Seven HCMV-seropositive donors and one seronegative donor made up the eight sequenced donors. Whole-study results and caveats: The leading position in the CD3+CD56-NKG2C+ fraction of several donors also went to these clonotypes.

Looked up from germline, CDR1 is KGHDR and CDR2 is SFDVKD. CDR3 size: 15 residues. Regarding this clonotype: Its matching antigen is unknown.

The authors generated TCR beta cDNA through 5'RACE template switching with UMIs. TCRdb reworked the 5' RACE reads into one entry per CDR3 protein, no DNA. The specimen's table records a few hundred thousand distinct CDR3 sequences. The chain combines TRBV24-1 with TRBJ2-7; TCRdb's D gene call, TRBD1, goes unchecked for lack of DNA. The specimen sequenced was blood T cells: a sorted CD56 or NKG2C T cell subset, CD4+ or CD8+ T cells, or bulk PBMC T cells (not recorded which). The sequence was obtained from a man aged 18 to 30 in good health. The CDR3 here is CATSDNTGDLYEQYF.